The subject of this entry is one T cell receptor beta chain. This sample stems from a study of blood T cell repertoires in COVID-19. Assay used: immunoSEQ multiplex PCR; TCRdb lists only in-frame clones, some missing. The data hold 120,000 to 150,000 clones, with roughly 76% observed a single time. The CDR3 runs to 15 residues. Germline-derived CDR1 and CDR2 are MGHDK and SYGVNS. V lost 1 base to trimming and J lost 0 bases, with 7 bases between them. The V call is TRBV25-1, the J call TRBJ2-4, with D tentatively TRBD2 (6 bases). Material: peripheral blood. This TCR was sampled from a human donor with acute or convalescent COVID-19. The donor label of this sample is uncertain. CDR3: CASSEWGEAKNIQYF. The CDR3 DNA sequence: TGTGCCAGCAGTGAATGGGGGGAAGCCAAAAACATTCAGTACTTC.